This T cell receptor beta chain was profiled in a study of beta chain features in type 1 diabetes. The V segment lost 5 bases and the J segment 6 bases; nucleotides outside the gene matches: 7. Germline loops: CDR1 SGHTA, CDR2 FQGNSA. The CDR3 extends over 14 amino acids. Study findings and constraints: Among type 1 diabetes patients, VDJ junctions had fewer insertions and more deletions. In all four CD4+ subsets, TCRB CDR3 length was significantly, moderately reduced in type 1 diabetes.

A word on this clone: Its antigen is undetermined.

Investigators reverse transcribed all isolated RNA, so they sequenced expressed TCRB transcripts. This table comes from immunoSEQ multiplex PCR, and its TCRdb copy is limited to in-frame clones, with some not included. The table shows roughly 150,000 clones, with less than 10% occurring only once. This chain joins TRBV7-2 and TRBJ2-5; TRBD1 aligns across 9 bases. The sequenced sample was central memory CD4+ T cells from blood. This clonotype originated in a man in his late teens or twenties with type 1 diabetes. The chain's CDR3 is CASSQSTGGQTQYF. DNA of the CDR3: TGTGCCAGCAGCCAATCGACAGGGGGACAGACCCAGTACTTC.